This entry lists 32 T cell receptor beta chains sequenced from one sample in a study of post-analysis software for immune sequencing data. Study results and limitations: Included in a set of roughly five TRBV segments more frequent in patients than controls were TRBV5-6, TRBV5-1 and TRBV20-1.

These receptors lack a known antigen. The TCR beta cDNA libraries carried unique molecular identifiers. TCRdb processed the PCR reads anew with MiXCR; each CDR3 protein has one entry. The top ten hold 13% of the sample, which has 380,000 or so distinct CDR3 sequences, about a third seen once. Sequenced input: blood. All receptors come from a girl aged 5 to 17 with multiple sclerosis.

The genes are TRBV27 and TRBJ2-1, with TRBD2 identical over 10 bases. The germline gives CDR1 MNHEY, CDR2 SMNVEV (reference sequence). J was trimmed by 1 base and V by 8 bases; bases with no gene match: 14. The CDR3 extends over 18 amino acids. The CDR3 DNA sequence: TGTGCCAGCTCCCCCGGGCTAGCGGGGGAGGAGTCCTACAATGAGCAGTTCTTC. It encodes CASSPGLAGEESYNEQFF.

This clonotype was seen only a few times. The chain joins TRBV12-3 or TRBV12-4 to TRBJ2-1; D perhaps matches TRBD1 (6 bases). V was clipped by 5 bases and J by 5 bases, with 13 bases between them. The CDR3 has 14 residues. CDR3 DNA sequence: TGTGCCAGCAGTCGTACCGGGGACAACAATGAGCAGTTCTTC. Its protein is CASSRTGDNNEQFF.

The chain recombines TRBV12-3 or TRBV12-4 with TRBJ2-3; D gene ambiguous. The CDR3 sequence is 13 residues long. V shed 11 bases and J shed 1 base, with 13 bases lying between them. The CDR3 region has the DNA TGTGCCGGTTCTTCTGAACGCACAGATACGCAGTATTTT. Its translation: CAGSSERTDTQYF.

This chain links TRBV12-3 or TRBV12-4 with TRBJ2-7; D not resolved. The CDR3 runs to 12 residues. Trimming took off 5 bases at V and 3 bases at J, with 8 bases between the two ends. CDR3 nucleotide sequence: TGTGCCAGCAGTCCCGCCGGCTACGAGCAGTACTTC. Protein: CASSPAGYEQYF.

This clonotype turned up a few times. The chain couples TRBV7-8 to TRBJ2-5; 11 bases fit TRBD2. The germline V gene encodes CDR1 SGHVS and CDR2 FQNEAQ. CDR3 size: 15 residues. V gave up 0 bases and J gave up 11 bases; unmatched junction bases: 8. CDR3 DNA: TGTGCCAGCAGCTTAGCGAGACTAGCGGGGAGGGAGCAGTACTTC. It is translated as CASSLARLAGREQYF. The full variable domain, completed using reference TRBV7-8 and TRBJ2-5, is GAGVSQSPRYKVAKRGQDVALRCDPISGHVSLFWYQQALGQGPEFLTYFQNEAQLDKSGLPSDRFFAERPEGSVSTLKIQRTQQEDSAVYLCASSLARLAGREQYFGPGTRLLVL.

V usage is TRBV12-3 or TRBV12-4 and J usage is TRBJ2-1; 12 nucleotides align to TRBD2. This CDR3 contains 16 residues. V dropped 6 bases and J dropped 12; count of bases not matched to a gene: 15. This chain's CDR3 is CASRFTTSGGGRGQFF. CDR3 nucleotide sequence: TGTGCCAGCAGGTTCACGACTAGCGGGGGAGGCCGTGGGCAGTTCTTC.

The J gene is TRBJ2-7, the V gene TRBV20-1; D perhaps matches TRBD2 (5 bases). V was clipped by 0 bases and J by 3 bases, with 12 bases between them. CDR1 is DFQATT, CDR2 SNEGSKA, per germline (reference sequence). CDR3 size: 14 residues. In DNA form, the CDR3 reads TGCAGTGCTAGAGACTCCCGACTAAGCTACGAGCAGTACTTC. It is translated as CSARDSRLSYEQYF.

This rearrangement joins TRBV6-5 to TRBJ2-3, with unresolved D. Trimming removed 9 bases from V and 10 bases from J, with 20 bases in between. This CDR3 has 13 residues. The germline V gene has CDR1 MNHEY and CDR2 SVGAGI. The CDR3: CARLLAPDLPQYF. As DNA, the CDR3 is TGTGCCAGGTTGTTGGCTCCAGACCTCCCGCAGTATTTT.

The CDR3 spells CASSDVEAFF. CDR3 bases: TGTGCCAGCAGCGACGTCGAAGCTTTCTTT. The rearrangement joins TRBV9 to TRBJ1-1; unclear D gene. Deletions cut 3 bases from V and 8 bases from J, with 5 bases between. The CDR3 contains 10 residues. CDR1 is SGDLS, CDR2 YYNGEE, per germline.

The chain links TRBV5-1 to TRBJ2-3, with 9 positions matching TRBD1. Germline V gives CDR1 SGHRS, CDR2 YFSETQ. The CDR3 has 16 amino acids. V shed 3 bases, J shed 2 bases, and the junction held 7 bases outside the gene matches. CDR3 loop: CASSSGRDRDTDTQYF. The CDR3 nucleotides read TGCGCCAGCAGCTCCGGCCGGGACAGGGACACAGATACGCAGTATTTT.

The chain uses TRBV6-5 and TRBJ1-2; 8 bases fit TRBD1. Germline trimming cut 2 bases from V and 4 bases from J; bases unmatched to any gene: 6. CDR3 size: 15 residues. Germline V gene data show CDR1 as MNHEY and CDR2 as SVGAGI. Here the CDR3 DNA reads TGTGCCAGCAGTTACGGACAGGGAGGGGGCTATGGCTACACCTTC. This gives the protein CASSYGQGGGYGYTF.

This clonotype was observed a few times. At one end the junction does not follow the germline gene, possibly because of a read error. CDR3 amino acids: CASSLGGAQYF. The CDR3 region has the DNA TGTGCCAGCAGTTTAGGCGGGGCCCAGTACTTC. The V call is TRBV11-2, the J call TRBJ2-7; possible D gene TRBD2, 6 bases. CDR3 length equals 11 residues. Germline CDR1 SGHAT, CDR2 FQNNGV.

This sequence joins TRBV5-1 and TRBJ1-1; the match to TRBD1 covers 10 bases. This CDR3 is 15 amino acids long. With 4 bases clipped from V and 5 bases from J, the junction kept 8 bases outside the gene matches. The germline V gene encodes CDR1 SGHRS and CDR2 YFSETQ. CDR3 amino acids: CASSRGQGWETEAFF. In DNA, the CDR3 is TGCGCCAGCAGCAGGGGACAGGGGTGGGAAACTGAAGCTTTCTTT.

This clonotype has more than one count but fewer than ten. The chain employs TRBV5-1 and TRBJ1-6; TRBD1 matches at 7 bases. Germline V CDR1 and CDR2: SGHRS, YFSETQ. With V trimmed by 4 bases and J by 4 bases, 2 bases remained unmatched. The CDR3 sequence is 14 residues long. CDR3 DNA sequence: TGCGCCAGCAGCGCGGGACAGTATAATTCACCCCTCCACTTT. Translation: CASSAGQYNSPLHF.

There are a few counts of this clonotype. The chain links TRBV4-1 to TRBJ1-2; no reliable D call. The germline gives CDR1 MGHRA, CDR2 YSYEKL. V was pared by 4 bases and J by 6 bases, with 18 bases between. The CDR3 consists of 15 residues. DNA of the CDR3: TGCGCCAGCAGCCCTACTGAACAGCCAAGAAATGGCTACACCTTC. It yields the protein CASSPTEQPRNGYTF.

The V call is TRBV10-3, the J call TRBJ2-1, with D maybe TRBD1 (5 bases). In germline, CDR1 is ENHRY, CDR2 SYGVKD. The ends were cut back, 3 bases at V and 3 bases at J, with 12 bases in the middle. CDR3 length: 15 residues. CDR3 loop: CAISEDGAYYNEQFF. CDR3 coding DNA: TGTGCCATCAGTGAAGATGGGGCCTACTACAATGAGCAGTTCTTC.

In the case of this clonotype: Likely a read error: the CDR3 ends without its conserved phenylalanine or tryptophan. This chain uses TRBV6-5 with TRBJ1-1; 9 bases match TRBD1. CDR1 and CDR2 (germline): MNHEY, SVGAGI. V dropped 6 bases and J dropped 5; count of bases not matched to a gene: 4. The CDR3 length is 13 residues. CDR3 region: CASRGTGLTEAFV. CDR3 in DNA: TGTGCCAGCAGGGGGACAGGGCTAACTGAAGCTTTCGTT.

J is TRBJ1-4 and V is TRBV7-6; D perhaps matches TRBD1 (5 bases). The CDR3 has 17 residues. The germline V and J ends were trimmed by 1 base and 5 bases, with 17 bases remaining between them. The germline V gene encodes CDR1 SGHVS and CDR2 FNYEAQ. The CDR3 sequence: CASSLEPIVRGNEKLFF. CDR3 sequence (DNA): TGTGCCAGCAGCTTAGAGCCGATAGTCCGGGGGAATGAAAAACTGTTTTTT.

V usage is TRBV9 and J usage is TRBJ2-1; possibly TRBD1 or TRBD2 for D (5 bases each). The CDR3 runs 16 residues. Looked up from germline, CDR1 is SGDLS and CDR2 is YYNGEE. V was pared by 3 bases and J by 4 bases, with 17 bases between. The CDR3 nucleotides read TGTGCCAGCAGCGAGGGGTACCCGGGGCCTTACAATGAGCAGTTCTTC. Amino acids: CASSEGYPGPYNEQFF.

This clonotype was observed a few times. The genes are TRBV7-9 and TRBJ2-3; 7 bases fit TRBD2. With 4 bases clipped from V and 0 bases from J, the junction kept 4 bases outside the gene matches. Germline loops: CDR1 SEHNR, CDR2 FQNEAQ (reference sequence). The CDR3 consists of 15 residues. The CDR3 sequence: CASSSLGGSTDTQYF. The CDR3 bases are TGTGCCAGCAGCTCCCTGGGGGGGAGCACAGATACGCAGTATTTT.

This clonotype has at least ten counts. J is TRBJ2-3 and V is TRBV5-1; D is perhaps TRBD2 (5 bases). The CDR3 is 14 residues long. CDR1 is SGHRS, CDR2 YFSETQ, per germline. V was cut by 3 bases and J by 1 base, with 9 bases left in between. CDR3 sequence: CASSWTGGTDTQYF. CDR3 in DNA: TGCGCCAGCAGCTGGACCGGGGGCACAGATACGCAGTATTTT.

V gene TRBV25-1 combines with J gene TRBJ2-1; 10 positions agree with TRBD1. The CDR3 consists of 13 residues. Germline assignment: CDR1 MGHDK and CDR2 SYGVNS. CDR3 sequence (DNA): TGTGGTACCCGACAGGGGGCGTTCGACGAGCAGTTCTTC. This sequence encodes CGTRQGAFDEQFF.

This rearrangement joins TRBV30 to TRBJ2-6; 8 bases agree with TRBD1. Germline V gene lookup returns CDR1 GTSNPN and CDR2 SVGIG (reference sequence). J gave up 0 bases and V 8 bases, and 15 bases lay outside the gene matches. The CDR3 extends over 18 amino acids. The CDR3 spells CALDSGTGLYSGANVLTF. The DNA for the CDR3 is TGTGCCCTCGATTCGGGGACAGGTTTATACTCTGGGGCCAACGTCCTGACTTTC.

This chain links TRBV14 with TRBJ2-7; D call uncertain. This CDR3 contains 14 residues. Trimming pared 4 bases from V and 1 base from J, leaving 11 bases between. The germline gives CDR1 SGHDN, CDR2 FVKESK. DNA for the CDR3: TGTGCCAGCAGCCCCTGGTGGCTTTCCTACGAGCAGTACTTC. Translated, it gives CASSPWWLSYEQYF. Full variable domain (outside the CDR3, taken from reference TRBV14 and TRBJ2-7): EAGVTQFPSHSVIEKGQTVTLRCDPISGHDNLYWYRRVMGKEIKFLLHFVKESKQDESGMPNNRFLAERTGGTYSTLKVQPAELEDSGVYFCASSPWWLSYEQYFGPGTRLTVT.

CDR3 sequence reads: CASSPGPLEPQHF. In nucleotides, the CDR3 is TGTGCCAGCTCACCCGGGCCGCTGGAGCCCCAGCATTTT. The chain joins TRBV18 to TRBJ1-5; D uncertain. CDR3 length: 13 residues. Trimming left V 3 bases short and J 8 bases short, with 11 bases between. From germline, CDR1 is KGHSH and CDR2 LQKENI.

This clonotype was counted a few times. V gene TRBV28 combines with J gene TRBJ1-1, with D maybe TRBD1 (6 bases). Deletions cut 7 bases from V and 1 base from J, with 10 bases between. Germline values: CDR1 MDHEN, CDR2 SYDVKM. The CDR3 contains 13 residues. The CDR3: CASMDRRNTEAFF. CDR3 sequence (DNA): TGTGCCAGCATGGACAGACGGAACACTGAAGCTTTCTTT.

For the CDR3, the DNA is TGTGCCAGCGGTGACAGGGCGTACGAGCAGTACTTC. Protein: CASGDRAYEQYF. The chain has TRBV12-3 or TRBV12-4 and TRBJ2-7, with TRBD1 matching over 7 bases. The CDR3 contains 12 residues. V gave up 8 bases and J gave up 4 bases; unmatched junction bases: 5.

DNA of the CDR3: TGTGCCATCAGTGAGGGGGGACAGGTGTATGGTGGCTACACCTTC. This sequence encodes CAISEGGQVYGGYTF. The chain has TRBV10-3 and TRBJ1-2; 8 bases agree with TRBD1. This CDR3 spans 15 amino acids. Trimming at V came to 2 bases and at J to 7 bases, leaving 9 bases not matched to a gene. Germline V CDR1 and CDR2: ENHRY, SYGVKD.

This clonotype was counted between two and nine times. J is TRBJ2-1 and V is TRBV5-1; 9 positions match TRBD1. CDR1 and CDR2 from the germline V gene are SGHRS and YFSETQ. CDR3 size: 15 residues. With 5 bases clipped from V and 4 bases from J, the junction kept 7 bases outside the gene matches. CDR3 protein: CASRNTGTGYNEQFF. The CDR3 bases are TGCGCCAGCAGGAATACCGGGACAGGGTACAATGAGCAGTTCTTC.

This clonotype was detected once. This rearrangement joins TRBV12-3 or TRBV12-4 to TRBJ2-2; TRBD2 aligns across 8 bases. With 4 bases clipped from V and 0 bases from J, the junction kept 13 bases outside the gene matches. The CDR3 consists of 19 residues. CDR3 nucleotide sequence: TGTGCCAGCAGTTCGCTCCTACTAGCGGCTGCCGCGAACACCGGGGAGCTGTTTTTT. Amino acid sequence: CASSSLLLAAAANTGELFF.

The rearrangement joins TRBV20-1 to TRBJ1-1; a weak D match, TRBD1 (6 bases). The CDR3 is 14 amino acids. The ends were cut back, 5 bases at V and 7 bases at J, with 20 bases in the middle. Germline assignment: CDR1 DFQATT and CDR2 SNEGSKA (reference sequence). CDR3 amino acids: CSAPSGYRGGEAFF. CDR3 DNA sequence: TGCAGTGCTCCCTCGGGATACCGAGGGGGTGAAGCTTTCTTT.

This clonotype was picked up a small number of times. The chain couples TRBV20-1 to TRBJ1-6; 7 positions match TRBD1. The germline CDR1 and CDR2 sequences are DFQATT and SNEGSKA (reference sequence). Losses at the gene ends were 1 base for V and 8 bases for J; bases not matched to a gene: 5. This CDR3 is 14 amino acids long. This CDR3 is CSARGLRGYSPLHF. CDR3 DNA: TGCAGTGCTAGAGGTCTCAGGGGGTATTCACCCCTCCACTTT.